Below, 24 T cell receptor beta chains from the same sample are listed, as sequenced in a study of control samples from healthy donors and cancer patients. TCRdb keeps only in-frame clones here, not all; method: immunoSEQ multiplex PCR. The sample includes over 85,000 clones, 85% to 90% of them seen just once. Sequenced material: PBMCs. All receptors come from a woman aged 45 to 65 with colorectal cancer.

The CDR3 is CASSLTGEGYTF. CDR3 in DNA: TGTGCCAGCAGCTTAACAGGAGAAGGCTACACCTTC. The gene calls are TRBV5-4 and TRBJ1-2, with D possibly TRBD1 on 5 matching bases. Germline CDR1 reads SGHNT; CDR2 reads YYREEE (reference sequence). This CDR3 region has 12 residues. V was pared by 2 bases and J by 8 bases, with 10 bases between.

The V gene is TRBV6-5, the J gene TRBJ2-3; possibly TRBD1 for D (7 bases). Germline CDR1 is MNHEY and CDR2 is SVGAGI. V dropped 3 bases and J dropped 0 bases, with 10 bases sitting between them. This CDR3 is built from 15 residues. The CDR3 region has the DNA TGTGCCAGCAGTTATGCGGGACAGAGCACAGATACGCAGTATTTT. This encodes CASSYAGQSTDTQYF.

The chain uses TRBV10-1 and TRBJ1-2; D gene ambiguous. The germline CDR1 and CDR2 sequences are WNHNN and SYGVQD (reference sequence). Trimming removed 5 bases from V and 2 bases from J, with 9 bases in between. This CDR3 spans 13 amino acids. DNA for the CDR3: TGCGCCAGCAGTCCCCTCCCCAACTATGGCTACACCTTC. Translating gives CASSPLPNYGYTF.

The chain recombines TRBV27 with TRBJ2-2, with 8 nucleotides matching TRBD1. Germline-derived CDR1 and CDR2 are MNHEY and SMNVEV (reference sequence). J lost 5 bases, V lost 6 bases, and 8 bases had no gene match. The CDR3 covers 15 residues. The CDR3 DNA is TGTGCCAGCAGCAAACAGGGGGGTTGGACCGGGGAGCTGTTTTTT. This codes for CASSKQGGWTGELFF.

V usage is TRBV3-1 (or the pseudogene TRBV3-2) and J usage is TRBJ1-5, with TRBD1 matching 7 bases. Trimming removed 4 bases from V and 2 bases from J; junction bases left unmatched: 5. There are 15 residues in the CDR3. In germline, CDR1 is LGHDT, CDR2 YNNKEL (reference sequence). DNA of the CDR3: TGTGCCAGCAGCCTGGGACAGAGTGGCAATCAGCCCCAGCATTTT. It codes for CASSLGQSGNQPQHF.

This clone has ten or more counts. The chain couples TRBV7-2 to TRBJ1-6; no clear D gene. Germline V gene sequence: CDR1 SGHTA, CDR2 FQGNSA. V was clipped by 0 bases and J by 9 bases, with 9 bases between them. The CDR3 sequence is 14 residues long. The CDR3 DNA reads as TGTGCCAGCAGCTTAGCCCTAACATTTTCACCCCTCCACTTT. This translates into CASSLALTFSPLHF. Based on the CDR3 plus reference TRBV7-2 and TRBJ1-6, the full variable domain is GAGVSQSPSNKVTEKGKDVELRCDPISGHTALYWYRQSLGQGLEFLIYFQGNSAPDKSGLPSDRFSAERTGGSVSTLTIQRTQQEDSAVYLCASSLALTFSPLHFGNGTRLTVT.

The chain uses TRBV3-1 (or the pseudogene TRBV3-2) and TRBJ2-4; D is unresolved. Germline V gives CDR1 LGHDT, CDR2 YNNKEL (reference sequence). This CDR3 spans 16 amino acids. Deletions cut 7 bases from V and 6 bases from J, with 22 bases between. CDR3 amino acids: CASTVDHLFSLNIQYF. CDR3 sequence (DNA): TGTGCCAGCACCGTAGACCATCTTTTTTCCCTAAACATTCAGTACTTC.

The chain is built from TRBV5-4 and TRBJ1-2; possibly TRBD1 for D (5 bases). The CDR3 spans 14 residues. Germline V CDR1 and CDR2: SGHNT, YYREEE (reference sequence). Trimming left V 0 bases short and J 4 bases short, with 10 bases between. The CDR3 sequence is CASSLDRFSYGYTF. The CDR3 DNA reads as TGTGCCAGCAGCTTGGACAGGTTCTCCTATGGCTACACCTTC.

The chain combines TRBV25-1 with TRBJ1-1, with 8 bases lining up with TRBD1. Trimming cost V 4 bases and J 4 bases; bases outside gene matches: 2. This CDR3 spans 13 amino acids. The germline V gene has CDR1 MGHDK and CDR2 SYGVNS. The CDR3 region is CASSATGGTEAFF. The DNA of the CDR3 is TGTGCCAGCAGTGCCACAGGGGGCACTGAAGCTTTCTTT.

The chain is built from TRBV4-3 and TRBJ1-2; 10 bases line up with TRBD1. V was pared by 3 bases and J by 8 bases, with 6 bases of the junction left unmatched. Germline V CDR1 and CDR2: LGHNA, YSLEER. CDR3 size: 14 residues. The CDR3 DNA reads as TGCGCCAGCAGCCACCCCGGGACAGGGGAAGGCTACACCTTC. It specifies CASSHPGTGEGYTF.

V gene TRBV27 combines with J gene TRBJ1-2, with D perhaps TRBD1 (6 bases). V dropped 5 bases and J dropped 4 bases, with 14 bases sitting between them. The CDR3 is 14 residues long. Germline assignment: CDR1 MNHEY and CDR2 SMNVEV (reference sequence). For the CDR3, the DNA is TGTGCCAGCAGTCCAAGACAGGCTCCCTATGGCTACACCTTC. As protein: CASSPRQAPYGYTF.

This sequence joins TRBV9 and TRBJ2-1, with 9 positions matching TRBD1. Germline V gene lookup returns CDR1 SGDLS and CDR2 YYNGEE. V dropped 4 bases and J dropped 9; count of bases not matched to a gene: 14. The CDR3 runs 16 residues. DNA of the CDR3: TGTGCCAGCAGCCCCGCGGGACAGGGCATTTTGAGTGAGCAGTTCTTC. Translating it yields CASSPAGQGILSEQFF.

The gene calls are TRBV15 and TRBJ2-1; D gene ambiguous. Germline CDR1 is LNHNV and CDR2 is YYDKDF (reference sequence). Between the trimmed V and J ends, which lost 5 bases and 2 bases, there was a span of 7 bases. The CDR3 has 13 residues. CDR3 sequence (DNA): TGTGCCACCAGCCCCCGGACCTACAATGAGCAGTTCTTC. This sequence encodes CATSPRTYNEQFF.

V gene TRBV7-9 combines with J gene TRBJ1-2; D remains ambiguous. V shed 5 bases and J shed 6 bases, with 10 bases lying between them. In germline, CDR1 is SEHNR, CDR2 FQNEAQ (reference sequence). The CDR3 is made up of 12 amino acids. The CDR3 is CASSPGLHGYTF. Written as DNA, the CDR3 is TGTGCCAGCAGCCCCGGACTCCATGGCTACACCTTC.

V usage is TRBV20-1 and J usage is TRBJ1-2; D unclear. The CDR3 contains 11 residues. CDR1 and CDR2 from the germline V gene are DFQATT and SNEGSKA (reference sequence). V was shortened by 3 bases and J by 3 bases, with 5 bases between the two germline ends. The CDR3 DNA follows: TGCAGTGCTAGCGTTGACTATGGCTACACCTTC. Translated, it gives CSASVDYGYTF.

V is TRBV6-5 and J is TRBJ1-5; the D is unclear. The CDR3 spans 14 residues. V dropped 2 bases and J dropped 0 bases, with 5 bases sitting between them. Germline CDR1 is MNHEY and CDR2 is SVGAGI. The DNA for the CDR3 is TGTGCCAGCAGTTACGCGATTAGCAATCAGCCCCAGCATTTT. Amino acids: CASSYAISNQPQHF.

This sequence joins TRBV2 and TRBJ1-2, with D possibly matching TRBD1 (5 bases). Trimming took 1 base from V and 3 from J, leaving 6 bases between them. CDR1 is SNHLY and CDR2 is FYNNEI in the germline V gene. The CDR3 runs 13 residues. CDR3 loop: CASSEGGHYGYTF. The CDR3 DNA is TGTGCCAGCAGTGAAGGGGGCCACTATGGCTACACCTTC.

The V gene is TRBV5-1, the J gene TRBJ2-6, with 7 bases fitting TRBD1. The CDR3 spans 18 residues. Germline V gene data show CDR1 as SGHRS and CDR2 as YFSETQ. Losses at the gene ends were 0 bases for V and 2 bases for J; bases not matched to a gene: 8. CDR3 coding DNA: TGCGCCAGCAGCTTGGCCCAGAAAGGGGGCGCTGGGGCCAACGTCCTGACTTTC. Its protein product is CASSLAQKGGAGANVLTF.

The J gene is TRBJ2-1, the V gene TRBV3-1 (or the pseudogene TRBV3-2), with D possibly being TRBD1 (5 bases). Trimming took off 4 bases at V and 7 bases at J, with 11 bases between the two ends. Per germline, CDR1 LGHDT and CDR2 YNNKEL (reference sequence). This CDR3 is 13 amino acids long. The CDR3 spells CASSRGRVNEQFF. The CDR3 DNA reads TGTGCCAGCAGCCGAGGCAGGGTAAATGAGCAGTTCTTC.

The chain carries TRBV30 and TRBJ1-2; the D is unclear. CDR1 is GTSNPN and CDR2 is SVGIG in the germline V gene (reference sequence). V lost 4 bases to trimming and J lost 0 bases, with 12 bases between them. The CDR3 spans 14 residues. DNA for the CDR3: TGTGCCTGGACACCCTCATGGTCTAACTATGGCTACACCTTC. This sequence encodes CAWTPSWSNYGYTF.

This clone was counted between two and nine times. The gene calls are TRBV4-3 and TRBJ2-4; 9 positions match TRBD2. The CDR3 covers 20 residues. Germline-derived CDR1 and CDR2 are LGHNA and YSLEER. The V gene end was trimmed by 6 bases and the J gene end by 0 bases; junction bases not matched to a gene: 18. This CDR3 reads CASSLRRGVSGGIAKNIQYF. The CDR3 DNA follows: TGCGCCAGCAGTCTCAGAAGGGGAGTAAGCGGGGGGATAGCCAAAAACATTCAGTACTTC.

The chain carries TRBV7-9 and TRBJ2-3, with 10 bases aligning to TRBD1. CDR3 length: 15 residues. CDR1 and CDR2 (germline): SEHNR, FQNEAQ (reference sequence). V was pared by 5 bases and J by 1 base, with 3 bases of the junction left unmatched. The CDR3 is CASSADRGRTDTQYF. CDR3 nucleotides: TGTGCCAGCAGCGCCGACAGGGGGCGCACAGATACGCAGTATTTT.

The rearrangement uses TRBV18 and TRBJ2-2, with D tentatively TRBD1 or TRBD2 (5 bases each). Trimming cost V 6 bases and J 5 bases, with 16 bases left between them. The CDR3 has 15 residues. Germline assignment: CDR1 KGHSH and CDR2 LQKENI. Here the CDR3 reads CASSPGTDGTGELFF. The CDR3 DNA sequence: TGTGCCAGCTCTCCCGGGACCGATGGGACCGGGGAGCTGTTTTTT.

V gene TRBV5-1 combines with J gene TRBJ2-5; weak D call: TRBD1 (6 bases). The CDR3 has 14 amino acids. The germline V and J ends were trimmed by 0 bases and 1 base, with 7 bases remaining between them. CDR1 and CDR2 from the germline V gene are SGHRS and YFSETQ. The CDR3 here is CASSLGQAQETQYF. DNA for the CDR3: TGCGCCAGCAGCTTGGGACAGGCCCAAGAGACCCAGTACTTC.